The rows below give T cell receptor beta chains drawn from one sample of a study of blood T cell repertoires in COVID-19. The assay was immunoSEQ multiplex PCR, and TCRdb's table has in-frame clones only and misses some. The sample yields around 73,000 clones, about 74% seen once. Source material: peripheral blood. The source of these receptors is a man between 65 and 85 years old with COVID-19, enrolled during active disease. Both conserved end residues are part of each CDR3. The D gene is left open where the match is weak. The size entry is marked missing in some rows and otherwise reads once, few, many or a size class.

d_gene,j_gene,v_gene,abundance,CDR3nt,CDR3aa
.,TRBJ1-2,TRBV19,once,TGTGCCAGTAGTCCGTCAGCCCAGGGGTTTATTAACTATGGCTACACCTTC,CASSPSAQGFINYGYTF
.,TRBJ1-2,TRBV6-2/TRBV6-3,once,TGTGCCAGCAGTACCGGGACATCCGCGAACCTTAACTATGGCTACACCTTC,CASSTGTSANLNYGYTF
.,TRBJ2-3,TRBV7-2,.,TGTGCCAGCAGCTTGGCGACATTAAATACGCAGTATTTT,CASSLATLNTQYF
TRBD1,TRBJ1-1,TRBV3-1/TRBV3-2,.,TGTGCCAGCAGCCAAGCCGACAGGGGGCATGAAGCTTTCTTT,CASSQADRGHEAFF
TRBD1,TRBJ1-1,TRBV18,.,TGTGCCAGCTCACCGGTGGGACAGGGAAACACTGAAGCTTTCTTT,CASSPVGQGNTEAFF
TRBD2,TRBJ2-7,TRBV7-9,.,TGTGCCAGCAGCCATACTAGCGGGGCCTCCTACGAGCAGTACTTC,CASSHTSGASYEQYF
TRBD2,TRBJ2-1,TRBV6-5,.,TGTGCCACAGCGCCCGGGGGAGGGCCCCAGTTCTTC,CATAPGGGPQFF
TRBD1,TRBJ2-2,TRBV15,.,TGTGCCACCAGCAGGGACAGGCCTTCGAACACCGGGGAGCTGTTTTTT,CATSRDRPSNTGELFF
TRBD2,TRBJ2-5,TRBV19,.,TGTGCCAGTATGAGGATAGCGGGAGGGGAGACCCAGTACTTC,CASMRIAGGETQYF
.,TRBJ2-7,TRBV9,.,TGTGCCAGCAGCGTAGAACTAGTGGGGAACTACGAGCAGTACTTC,CASSVELVGNYEQYF
TRBD1,TRBJ1-6,TRBV7-2,.,TGTGCCAGCAGCTTAGGGACGGGACAGGGGTTTTCACCCCTCCACTTT,CASSLGTGQGFSPLHF
TRBD1,TRBJ1-2,TRBV7-9,.,TGTGCCAGCAGCTTGATGGACAGGGGGCGGCACACCTTC,CASSLMDRGRHTF
TRBD2,TRBJ2-1,TRBV12-3/TRBV12-4,once,TGTGCCATCGGACTAGCGGGAACGAATGAGCAGTTCTTC,CAIGLAGTNEQFF
TRBD1,TRBJ2-2,TRBV5-8,few,TGTGCCAGCAGGGTACGGGACAGGGTTTCCGGGGAGCTGTTTTTT,CASRVRDRVSGELFF
.,TRBJ2-5,TRBV28,.,TGTGCCAGCAACAGGTTTAGGGGAATTGAGACCCAGTACTTC,CASNRFRGIETQYF
.,TRBJ2-7,TRBV11-2,few,TGTGCCAGCAGCGGAGCTCCTGTTGGGGCAGGGTATGAGCAGTACTTC,CASSGAPVGAGYEQYF
TRBD2,TRBJ2-1,TRBV5-4,many,TGTGCCAGCAGCTTGGAGGTTTTCAGCGGGAGGGCCAATGAGCAGTTCTTC,CASSLEVFSGRANEQFF
.,TRBJ2-2,TRBV20-1,once,TGCAGTGCTCGTGGCCCGAGTTCGTCTTACACCGGGGAGCTGTTTTTT,CSARGPSSSYTGELFF
.,TRBJ2-2,TRBV27,.,TGTGCCAGCAGTTTTATAGCGTTCGCGAACACCGGGGAGCTGTTTTTT,CASSFIAFANTGELFF
.,TRBJ1-5,TRBV15,.,TGTGCCACCAGCAGAGGGGGGGAGGGTTATCAGCCCCAGCATTTT,CATSRGGEGYQPQHF
TRBD2,TRBJ2-1,TRBV29-1,many,TGCAGCGCCCAAACTAGCGGGATAATTGAGCAGTTCTTC,CSAQTSGIIEQFF
.,TRBJ2-7,TRBV7-2,.,TGTGCCAGCAGCCCCGACTGGGGGGAGATGGTACTCGAGCAGTACTTC,CASSPDWGEMVLEQYF
TRBD1,TRBJ1-2,TRBV19,.,TGTGCCAGTAGCGACAGGGGCCGGGGCTACACCTTC,CASSDRGRGYTF
.,TRBJ2-3,TRBV5-1,.,TGCGCCAGCAGCGATGGTCAGGGTAGCACAGATACGCAGTATTTT,CASSDGQGSTDTQYF
.,TRBJ1-1,TRBV28,.,TGTGCCAGCAGTTGGGGTTCTGGGAGCGGACCCGAAGCTTTCTTT,CASSWGSGSGPEAFF
TRBD2,TRBJ2-7,TRBV4-3,.,TGCGCCAGCAGCCAAGATCGCCTAGCGGGAGTATACTACGAGCAGTACTTC,CASSQDRLAGVYYEQYF
.,TRBJ1-1,TRBV29-1,.,TGCAGCGTTGAAGATCTGGGGGGGAGGGCTGAAGCTTTCTTT,CSVEDLGGRAEAFF
.,TRBJ1-5,TRBV28,.,TGTGCCAGCACCCTAGCCGGGGGAGCTAATAGCAATCAGCCCCAGCATTTT,CASTLAGGANSNQPQHF
TRBD1,TRBJ2-7,TRBV7-2,.,TGTGCCAGCAGCCTGTGGACAGGAGGCTACGAGCAGTACTTC,CASSLWTGGYEQYF